This entry lists 21 T cell receptor beta chains sequenced from one sample in a study of OX40 agonist ivuxolimab in advanced cancers. Repertoires were generated with immunoSEQ multiplex PCR, while TCRdb's copy carries only in-frame clones and drops some. The sample holds about 41,000 clones, 75% to 85% seen once. This sample comprised CD4+ or CD8+ T cells sorted from blood, obtained in a trial of the OX40 agonist ivuxolimab. The source is an adult with an advanced solid tumor such as melanoma, head and neck, liver or kidney cancer.

The CDR3 loop is CASSLEGSDTQYF. The CDR3 DNA is TGCGCCAGCAGCTTGGAGGGCTCAGATACGCAGTATTTT. The genes are TRBV5-1 and TRBJ2-3; D is unresolved. The CDR3 length is 13 residues. CDR1 SGHRS and CDR2 YFSETQ come from the germline V gene. The ends were cut back, 0 bases at V and 4 bases at J, with 6 bases in the middle.

The chain carries TRBV6-1 and TRBJ1-1; tentatively, D is TRBD1 (5 bases). This CDR3 has 14 residues. The germline gives CDR1 MNHNS, CDR2 SASEGT. The V end lost 2 bases, the J end lost 5 bases, and 12 bases lay between the germline ends. This CDR3 is CASSETRVWTEAFF. CDR3 in DNA: TGTGCCAGCAGTGAAACCAGGGTTTGGACTGAAGCTTTCTTT.

This chain connects TRBV2 to TRBJ2-5, with 8 bases fitting TRBD2. The assigned J gene may be wrong: the sequence end matches TRBJ2-7 better. The CDR3 contains 14 residues. Germline V gene lookup returns CDR1 SNHLY and CDR2 FYNNEI. Written as DNA, the CDR3 is TGTGCCAGCAGCGGGGGGGGCCTCTCCTACGAGCAGTACTTC. Amino acid sequence: CASSGGGLSYEQYF.

This chain connects TRBV19 to TRBJ1-5; 11 bases are shared with TRBD1. This CDR3 region has 14 residues. The germline V gene has CDR1 LNHDA and CDR2 SQIVND (reference sequence). Germline trimming cut 8 bases from V and 6 bases from J; bases unmatched to any gene: 6. The CDR3 spells CASSAGQGVQPQHF. The CDR3 DNA reads as TGTGCCAGTTCTGCGGGACAGGGGGTTCAGCCCCAGCATTTT. The entire variable domain, with the rest obtained from reference TRBV19 and TRBJ1-5, is as follows: DGGITQSPKYLFRKEGQNVTLSCEQNLNHDAMYWYRQDPGQGLRLIYYSQIVNDFQKGDIAEGYSVSREKKESFPLTVTSAQKNPTAFYLCASSAGQGVQPQHFGDGTRLSIL.

The chain joins TRBV4-3 to TRBJ2-7; D not certain. Between the trimmed V and J ends, which lost 2 bases and 4 bases, there was a span of 15 bases. This CDR3 is 15 amino acids long. Germline CDR1 reads LGHNA; CDR2 reads YSLEER. In DNA, the CDR3 is TGCGCCAGCAGCCAACATTTGGCTGTCGCGTACGAGCAGTACTTC. This translates into CASSQHLAVAYEQYF.

This clone showed up just once. The V and J genes are TRBV5-3 and TRBJ1-1; no clear D gene. TRBV5-3 is known as an ORF, though its function is uncertain. The germline V and J ends were trimmed by 6 bases and 1 base, with 16 bases remaining between them. The CDR3 is 15 amino acids. The CDR3: CARTPWHIQNTEAFF. In nucleotides, the CDR3 is TGTGCCAGAACCCCCTGGCACATTCAGAACACTGAAGCTTTCTTT.

This chain links TRBV2 with TRBJ2-1; D remains ambiguous. The length of the CDR3 is 12 residues. The germline V and J ends were trimmed by 7 bases and 3 bases, with 7 bases remaining between them. CDR1 and CDR2 (germline): SNHLY, FYNNEI. This CDR3 reads CASNSGYNEQFF. The DNA for the CDR3 is TGTGCCAGCAATTCGGGCTACAATGAGCAGTTCTTC.

V is TRBV7-2 and J is TRBJ2-2; TRBD1 is a possible D gene (6 bases). V dropped 5 bases and J dropped 2 bases, with 15 bases sitting between them. Germline CDR1 is SGHTA and CDR2 is FQGNSA. The CDR3 is made up of 16 amino acids. CDR3 sequence reads: CASSPRDTLNTGELFF. CDR3 DNA sequence: TGTGCCAGCAGCCCGAGGGACACCTTAAACACCGGGGAGCTGTTTTTT.

The rearrangement links TRBV6-5 to TRBJ1-3; the D is unclear. The germline CDR1 and CDR2 sequences are MNHEY and SVGAGI. CDR3 length: 14 amino acids. Trimming stripped 4 bases from V and 0 bases from J, with 7 bases between. This CDR3 reads CASSWSDSGNTIYF. The CDR3 coding sequence is TGTGCCAGCAGTTGGAGCGACTCTGGAAACACCATATATTTT.

The chain couples TRBV19 to TRBJ2-7; perhaps TRBD2 as D (6 bases). The germline V gene has CDR1 LNHDA and CDR2 SQIVND (reference sequence). The CDR3 has 16 residues. V gave up 5 bases and J gave up 0 bases, with 17 bases separating them. The CDR3 sequence is CASSYHGTFSSYEQYF. The CDR3 region has the DNA TGTGCCAGTAGTTACCACGGGACTTTTAGCTCCTACGAGCAGTACTTC.

This clone showed up just once. The CDR3 loop reads CASSSLAGAFETQYF. The CDR3 DNA reads TGTGCCAGCAGCTCACTAGCGGGAGCTTTTGAGACCCAGTACTTC. V usage is TRBV11-3 and J usage is TRBJ2-5; 11 nucleotides line up with TRBD2. Per the germline V gene, CDR1 is SGHNT and CDR2 is YENEEA. V was pared by 4 bases and J by 5 bases, with 6 bases of the junction left unmatched. There are 15 residues in the CDR3.

The chain combines TRBV6-5 with TRBJ1-2, with D perhaps matching TRBD1 (5 bases). With 0 bases removed from V and 4 bases from J, the gap between germline ends came to 9 bases. The length of the CDR3 is 14 residues. Germline values: CDR1 MNHEY, CDR2 SVGAGI. The CDR3 reads CASSYSPGSYGYTF. DNA for the CDR3: TGTGCCAGCAGTTACTCTCCAGGGAGCTATGGCTACACCTTC.

The chain couples TRBV7-3 to TRBJ2-2; D not resolved. Per the germline V gene, CDR1 is SGHTA and CDR2 is FQGTGA. The ends were cut back, 3 bases at V and 1 base at J, with 6 bases in the middle. This CDR3 has 14 amino acids. The CDR3 nucleotides read TGTGCCAGCAGCTTTAGAGGGAACACCGGGGAGCTGTTTTTT. Its protein product is CASSFRGNTGELFF.

The V call is TRBV4-2, the J call TRBJ2-7; D might be TRBD1 (5 bases). V lost 6 bases, J lost 2 bases, and 17 bases lay in between. Germline V gives CDR1 LGHNA, CDR2 YNFKEQ. The CDR3 is 15 residues long. CDR3 nucleotide sequence: TGTGCCAGCAGGTTACCAGGGCTCACAGCCTACGAGCAGTACGTC. Translation: CASRLPGLTAYEQYV.

The J gene is TRBJ1-1, the V gene TRBV10-1; TRBD1 matches 7 bases. Germline lookup yields CDR1 WNHNN and CDR2 SYGVQD (reference sequence). The CDR3 sequence is 14 residues long. Trimming at V came to 5 bases and at J to 3 bases, leaving 6 bases not matched to a gene. The CDR3 sequence: CASSKGAHYTEAFF. In DNA form, the CDR3 reads TGCGCCAGCAGTAAGGGGGCCCATTACACTGAAGCTTTCTTT.

This sequence joins TRBV7-2 and TRBJ2-1; 7 positions match TRBD2. The junction had 8 bases not matched to a gene; V was cut back by 3 bases and J by 3 bases. The germline CDR1 and CDR2 sequences are SGHTA and FQGNSA. This CDR3 has 16 residues. The chain's CDR3 is CASSFGNQRGYNEQFF. CDR3 nucleotides: TGTGCCAGCAGCTTTGGCAACCAGCGGGGCTACAATGAGCAGTTCTTC.

This chain links TRBV7-6 with TRBJ2-3; 11 bases match TRBD2. Germline V gene data show CDR1 as SGHVS and CDR2 as FNYEAQ. Trimming at V came to 5 bases and at J to 5 bases, leaving 9 bases not matched to a gene. The CDR3 contains 16 residues. As DNA, the CDR3 is TGTGCCAGCAGCGTAGTTAGCGGGAGGGCCGGAGATACGCAGTATTTT. Translation gives CASSVVSGRAGDTQYF.

The chain carries TRBV30 and TRBJ1-5, with D unresolved. V gave up 4 bases and J gave up 2 bases, with 12 bases separating them. Germline CDR1 and CDR2: GTSNPN and SVGIG (reference sequence). The CDR3 spans 14 residues. This CDR3 is CAWTWEVGNQPQHF. In nucleotides, the CDR3 is TGTGCCTGGACTTGGGAAGTGGGCAATCAGCCCCAGCATTTT.

This rearrangement joins TRBV27 to TRBJ1-2; TRBD1 matches at 9 bases. Germline CDR1 MNHEY, CDR2 SMNVEV (reference sequence). V dropped 6 bases and J dropped 3; count of bases not matched to a gene: 5. This CDR3 region has 14 residues. The CDR3 DNA follows: TGTGCCAGCAGCCCGGACAGGGGCGACTATGGCTACACCTTC. This encodes CASSPDRGDYGYTF.

As DNA, the CDR3 is TGTGCCAGCAGCTTGGATGGGGCCGGGGAGCTGTTTTTT. Its translation is CASSLDGAGELFF. The V gene is TRBV5-4, the J gene TRBJ2-2; D unresolved. In germline, CDR1 is SGHNT, CDR2 YYREEE (reference sequence). The length of the CDR3 is 13 residues. The ends were cut back, 0 bases at V and 6 bases at J, with 6 bases in the middle.

The chain joins TRBV6-1 to TRBJ2-2; 7 bases are a match to TRBD1. V was pared by 7 bases and J by 2 bases, with 7 bases of the junction left unmatched. This CDR3 spans 15 amino acids. CDR1 and CDR2 (germline): MNHNS, SASEGT. The DNA of the CDR3 is TGTGCCAGCATTAAGGGGGCGGCAAACACCGGGGAGCTGTTTTTT. Translation: CASIKGAANTGELFF.